One T cell receptor beta chain is described in this entry. This CDR3 is 15 amino acids long. Losses at the gene ends were 3 bases for V and 2 bases for J; bases not matched to a gene: 6. CDR1 LGHNA and CDR2 YSLEER come from the germline V gene. The data were taken from a study of T cell changes during pregnancy in multiple sclerosis. Method: immunoSEQ multiplex PCR; TCRdb's copy keeps in-frame clones and lacks some. The repertoire holds tens of thousands of clones, with about 93% as singletons. Sequences were derived from peripheral blood, sampled in the first trimester of pregnancy. The V gene is TRBV4-3, the J gene TRBJ1-2, with 7 bases that match TRBD1. This receptor was obtained from a female donor with multiple sclerosis, enrolled in a pregnancy study. The CDR3 here is CASSQIGTANYGYTF. In DNA form, the CDR3 reads TGCGCCAGCAGCCAGATAGGGACAGCCAACTATGGCTACACCTTC.